This entry lists 20 T cell receptor beta chains sequenced from one sample in a study of T cell responses to AZD1222 COVID-19 vaccine. The assay was immunoSEQ multiplex PCR, and TCRdb's table has in-frame clones only and misses some. The repertoire holds approximately 110,000 clones, with roughly 90% as singletons. The sample was peripheral blood, taken on day 0 of AZD1222 vaccination. The receptors come from an adult in good health.

This sequence joins TRBV5-8 and TRBJ2-2; a possible D gene is TRBD1 (5 bases). This CDR3 has 14 residues. Looked up from germline, CDR1 is SGHTS and CDR2 is YDEGEE. The V end was cut by 2 bases, the J end by 2 bases, with 7 bases between. CDR3 sequence reads: CASSLDRNTGELFF. The CDR3 DNA follows: TGTGCCAGCAGCTTAGACAGAAACACCGGGGAGCTGTTTTTT. The complete variable domain, with remaining parts taken from reference TRBV5-8 and TRBJ2-2, reads EAGVTQSPTHLIKTRGQQATLRCSPISGHTSVYWYQQALGLGLQFLLWYDEGEERNRGNFPPRFSGRQFPNYSSELNVNALELEDSALYLCASSLDRNTGELFFGEGSRLTVL.

V gene TRBV7-9 combines with J gene TRBJ1-1; TRBD1 matches 7 bases. Germline V gene sequence: CDR1 SEHNR, CDR2 FQNEAQ (reference sequence). This CDR3 comprises 12 residues. After removal of 3 bases from V and 10 bases from J, the junction contained 5 bases not matched to a gene. The CDR3 DNA follows: TGTGCCAGCAGCTTCGACAGGGTGAGAGCTTTCTTT. The encoded protein is CASSFDRVRAFF.

The chain carries TRBV21-1 and TRBJ1-4; the table gives TRBD1 as D, unverified against the DNA. TRBV21-1 is reported as a pseudogene. The CDR3 contains 15 residues. CDR3 amino acids: CASSSLQATYEKLFF. CDR3 sequence (DNA): TGTGCCAGCAGCTCATTACAGGCCACCTATGAAAAACTGTTTTTT.

This clone was seen a few times. The chain joins TRBV2 to TRBJ2-3; 11 bases fit TRBD2. CDR3 length: 18 residues. From germline, CDR1 is SNHLY and CDR2 FYNNEI. The V and J ends lost 2 bases and 3 bases, in that order; junction bases with no gene match: 10. CDR3 amino acids: CASSERGVRLAGTDTQYF. The CDR3 DNA sequence: TGTGCCAGCAGTGAAAGAGGAGTGAGACTAGCGGGGACAGATACGCAGTATTTT.

This rearrangement joins TRBV4-2 to TRBJ2-1; 12 nucleotides match TRBD2. CDR3 size: 17 residues. V dropped 0 bases and J dropped 9; count of bases not matched to a gene: 9. Germline V gene lookup returns CDR1 LGHNA and CDR2 YNFKEQ. This CDR3 is CASSQDRASGREGEQFF. CDR3 DNA sequence: TGTGCCAGCAGCCAAGATAGGGCTAGCGGGAGGGAGGGTGAGCAGTTCTTC.

This chain joins TRBV3-1 (or the pseudogene TRBV3-2) and TRBJ2-3, with D maybe TRBD2 (5 bases). CDR3 length: 13 residues. CDR1 and CDR2 from the germline V gene are LGHDT and YNNKEL (reference sequence). The germline V and J ends were trimmed by 1 base and 9 bases, with 11 bases remaining between them. The CDR3 DNA sequence: TGTGCCAGCAGCCAAGGAGCGGTCGGGACGCAGTATTTT. As protein: CASSQGAVGTQYF.

The V call is TRBV10-2, the J call TRBJ1-4; D uncertain. V lost 3 bases and J lost 4, with 15 bases in between. This CDR3 has 16 amino acids. The germline V gene encodes CDR1 WSHSY and CDR2 SAAADI. The CDR3 is CASSDRPPVDNEKLFF. DNA of the CDR3: TGCGCCAGCAGTGACCGGCCCCCGGTCGATAATGAAAAACTGTTTTTT.

The rearrangement links TRBV7-3 to TRBJ1-2, with unresolved D. The CDR3 runs 13 residues. Germline values: CDR1 SGHTA, CDR2 FQGTGA. Deletions cut 6 bases from V and 7 bases from J, with 15 bases between. In nucleotides, the CDR3 is TGTGCCAGCAGTCCAACCCCGGGAGGTGGCTACACCTTC. Translated, it gives CASSPTPGGGYTF.

V usage is TRBV11-2 and J usage is TRBJ2-1; D is undetermined. V lost 9 bases and J lost 9, with 9 bases in between. The V gene's germline CDR1 is SGHAT and CDR2 FQNNGV. This CDR3 is built from 10 residues. The CDR3 DNA reads as TGTGCCAGTGGGCCGGGTGAGCAGTTCTTC. This encodes CASGPGEQFF. Filled out from reference TRBV11-2 and TRBJ2-1, the complete variable domain reads EAGVAQSPRYKIIEKRQSVAFWCNPISGHATLYWYQQILGQGPKLLIQFQNNGVVDDSQLPKDRFSAERLKGVDSTLKIQPAKLEDSAVYLCASGPGEQFFGPGTRLTVL.

V usage is TRBV14 and J usage is TRBJ2-1, with D unresolved. Germline assignment: CDR1 SGHDN and CDR2 FVKESK. Trimming took 0 bases from V and 3 from J, leaving 6 bases between them. This CDR3 is 14 amino acids long. For the CDR3, the DNA is TGTGCCAGCAGCCAAGATCCCCACTACAATGAGCAGTTCTTC. Protein sequence: CASSQDPHYNEQFF.

The chain carries TRBV3-1 (or the pseudogene TRBV3-2) and TRBJ1-1; D unclear. V lost 1 base and J lost 1, with 10 bases in between. Per the germline V gene, CDR1 is LGHDT and CDR2 is YNNKEL (reference sequence). CDR3 length: 15 residues. Here the CDR3 DNA reads TGTGCCAGCAGCCAAGTACTAACAGAGAACACTGAAGCTTTCTTT. Translating gives CASSQVLTENTEAFF.

This clone has only a few counts. The rearrangement uses TRBV27 and TRBJ2-1; 7 bases are a match to TRBD1. The germline V gene has CDR1 MNHEY and CDR2 SMNVEV (reference sequence). The CDR3 runs to 17 residues. After removal of 6 bases from V and 4 bases from J, the junction contained 15 bases not matched to a gene. CDR3 sequence: CASRRKAGTEIYNEQFF. The CDR3 bases are TGTGCCAGCAGACGTAAGGCCGGGACAGAGATTTACAATGAGCAGTTCTTC.

The gene calls are TRBV7-3 and TRBJ1-1, with 10 bases that match TRBD1. The J segment lost 6 bases and the V segment lost 5 bases, leaving 3 bases of the junction unmatched. This CDR3 comprises 13 residues. Germline V lookup: CDR1 SGHTA, CDR2 FQGTGA. The CDR3, as DNA: TGTGCCAGCAGCGTGACAGGGGGCTCTGAAGCTTTCTTT. Protein product: CASSVTGGSEAFF.

The chain couples TRBV28 to TRBJ2-7; D may be TRBD1 or TRBD2 (6 bases each). The CDR3 is 15 amino acids. Trimming took off 4 bases at V and 1 base at J, with 14 bases between the two ends. Germline V gene lookup returns CDR1 MDHEN and CDR2 SYDVKM. The CDR3 nucleotides are TGTGCCAGCAGTTCGGGGGCTCCACCGTCCTACGAGCAGTACTTC. Its protein product is CASSSGAPPSYEQYF.

This clone was counted once. V is TRBV1 and J is TRBJ1-2; the D segment call TRBD1 is taken from the table without a DNA check. TRBV1 is an annotated pseudogene. This CDR3 spans 15 amino acids. The CDR3 DNA is TGCACCCCCAGGGGGCTAGTTGTAGTTAACTATGGCTACACCTTC. Encoded protein: CTPRGLVVVNYGYTF.

The V gene is TRBV9, the J gene TRBJ1-1; D gene ambiguous. The CDR3 sequence is 13 residues long. The V gene lost 0 bases and the J gene lost 3 bases, with 6 bases spanning the gap. The germline V gene has CDR1 SGDLS and CDR2 YYNGEE. This CDR3 reads CASSVDGDTEAFF. The CDR3 DNA follows: TGTGCCAGCAGCGTAGACGGGGACACTGAAGCTTTCTTT.

CDR3 sequence: CASSQDSGYNEQFF. The CDR3 DNA reads TGCGCCAGCAGCCAAGATAGCGGGTACAATGAGCAGTTCTTC. This rearrangement joins TRBV4-1 to TRBJ2-1; the match to TRBD2 covers 7 bases. The CDR3 loop spans 14 amino acids. The germline V gene encodes CDR1 MGHRA and CDR2 YSYEKL. With 0 bases clipped from V and 4 bases from J, the junction kept 0 bases outside the gene matches.

This rearrangement joins TRBV21-1 to TRBJ2-1; TRBD2 is taken as the D call from the table, unchecked against the DNA. TRBV21-1 is termed a pseudogene. The CDR3 is 16 residues long. The CDR3 spells CASSRRTSGGDNEQFF. Written as DNA, the CDR3 is TGTGCCAGCAGCCGCCGGACTAGCGGGGGGGACAATGAGCAGTTCTTC.

This chain links TRBV19 with TRBJ2-7; 11 bases agree with TRBD1. V was clipped by 8 bases and J by 1 base; unmatched bases: 7. Germline CDR1 is LNHDA and CDR2 is SQIVND (reference sequence). The CDR3 is 15 amino acids. The CDR3 is CASRDRGKLSYEQYF. The CDR3 DNA is TGTGCCAGTCGGGACAGGGGGAAGTTATCCTACGAGCAGTACTTC.

This clone appeared a single time. At one end the junction does not follow the germline gene, possibly because of a read error. The CDR3 DNA is TGTGCTAGCAGTCCAGGACTAGCGGGGAAGTGGGAGACCCAGTACTTC. This gives the protein CASSPGLAGKWETQYF. The chain carries TRBV7-7 and TRBJ2-5, with TRBD2 identical over 12 bases. This CDR3 contains 16 residues. The germline V gene encodes CDR1 SSHAT and CDR2 FNYEAQ (reference sequence).